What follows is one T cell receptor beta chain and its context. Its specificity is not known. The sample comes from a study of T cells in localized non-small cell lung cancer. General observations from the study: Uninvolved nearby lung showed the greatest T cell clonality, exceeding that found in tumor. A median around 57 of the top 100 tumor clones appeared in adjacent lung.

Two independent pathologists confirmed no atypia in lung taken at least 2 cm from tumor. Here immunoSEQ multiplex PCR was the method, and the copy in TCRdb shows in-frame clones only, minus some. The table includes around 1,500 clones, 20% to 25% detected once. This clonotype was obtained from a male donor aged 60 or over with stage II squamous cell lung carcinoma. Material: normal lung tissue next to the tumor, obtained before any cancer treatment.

CDR3: CASGEQGAQAFF. The CDR3 DNA reads as TGTGCTAGTGGGGAACAGGGGGCGCAGGCTTTCTTT. J is TRBJ1-1 and V is TRBV12-5; 9 positions match TRBD1. Germline V gene sequence: CDR1 LGHNT, CDR2 FRNRAP. V shed 6 bases, J shed 11 bases, and the junction held 7 bases outside the gene matches. The CDR3 loop spans 12 amino acids.